This T cell receptor (beta chain) stems from a study of blood T cell repertoires in COVID-19. The germline gives CDR1 SGHAT, CDR2 FQNNGV. This CDR3 spans 18 amino acids. V was pared by 5 bases and J by 5 bases, with 19 bases of the junction left unmatched. This clone has just one count. Measured with immunoSEQ multiplex PCR; TCRdb has only the in-frame clones, and not every one. The table has around 100,000 clones, about 80% seen once. The sequence was obtained from a human donor in a cohort sampled during active COVID-19. The sample consisted of peripheral blood. The gene calls are TRBV11-2 and TRBJ2-5, with 8 bases aligning to TRBD2. The CDR3 loop is CASSPLRWERGPRETQYF. The CDR3 DNA reads TGTGCCAGCAGCCCCCTCAGGTGGGAGCGGGGGCCCCGGGAGACCCAGTACTTC.